This TCR beta chain was sequenced for a study of blood T cell repertoires in COVID-19. Looking at the study overall: T cells, B-cell-depleted T cells, or PBMCs provided the cDNA or gDNA that served as material.

The length of the CDR3 is 14 residues. Germline V gene sequence: CDR1 LNHDA, CDR2 SQIVND (reference sequence). The V end lost 3 bases, the J end lost 3 bases, and 11 bases lay between the germline ends. Authors' processing steps: The assay estimated nucleated cells by amplifying reference gene primers. The assay was immunoSEQ multiplex PCR, and TCRdb's table has in-frame clones only and misses some. The DNA was the basis for D and trimming; V, J and clone size are from that table. Here the sample spans around 97,000 clones, around 82% being singletons. The material sequenced was peripheral blood. The sequence derives from a human donor in a cohort sampled during active or convalescent COVID-19. The chain combines TRBV19 with TRBJ1-1, with D tentatively TRBD1 (6 bases). The CDR3: CASSIQGHYTEAFF. CDR3 nucleotide sequence: TGTGCCAGTAGTATTCAGGGACACTACACTGAAGCTTTCTTT.